This T cell receptor beta chain was documented in a study of T cell responses to AZD1222 COVID-19 vaccine (dated by TCRdb to 2020 to 2023). At the level of the whole study: TCR sequencing was performed for 233 trial participants, of whom some 200 were given two doses of AZD1222 and some 25 were given two doses of MenACWY control vaccine. Trial participants were enrolled by age into subgroups of 18-55, 56-69 and 70-plus years, and about 150, 27 and 61 TCR-sequenced participants, respectively, were included in these subgroups. Broad study findings and their caveats: Because no day 14 peak-response samples were available, repertoires were characterized only after the peak T cell response. Most participants were white British and females outnumbered males, and the authors suggested that clonal diversity may have been underestimated. Epitopes outside the regions mutated in the B.1.351 and B.1.1.7 variants were reportedly recognized by nearly half of the unique spike-specific TCRs. The 56-69-year group was small, and its depth increase did not reach significance, likely because of low power. A significant rise in spike-specific TCR breadth and depth was observed after two AZD1222 doses relative to day 0 and relative to MenACWY recipients. Conclusions about previously exposed vaccinees were limited because only six AZD1222 recipients were SARS-CoV-2 seropositive at baseline. CD4 TCRs associated with the vaccine covered the entire spike protein, and the dominant responses were in regions 160-218 and 743-854.

Its CDR3 holds 12 amino acids, cysteine through phenylalanine. Only CDR3 DNA is held: 36 bases, read in frame from base 1. Between the V and J ends, shortened by 6 bases and 5 bases respectively, the junction contains 7 bases. CDR1 MNHEY and CDR2 SVGAGI are derived from the germline V gene. As for this clone: Its antigen is not yet known. The input lacks base qualities; no much larger clone sits a single base away.

Explained via the paper, the time point label denotes: baseline before first vaccination. In the paper's terms, the treatment or condition label means: meningococcal conjugate vaccine given as trial control. Vaccinee samples came from UK trials COV001 and COV002, including a single-blind randomized controlled phase 2/3 trial of AZD1222 (ChAdOx1 nCoV-19) in healthy adults. For TCRbeta chain sequencing, PBMC samples were collected from trial participants at day 0 and at day 28 after the second dose. The CDR3 regions of human TCRbeta chains were subjected to immunosequencing. In the source study's methods: TCRs in the repertoires were compared against a reference library of SARS-CoV-2-specific TCRs that had been generated with the MIRA antigen-specificity platform. Breadth was defined as the fraction of unique TCRs that were SARS-CoV-2-associated, and depth was defined as the fraction of total T cells that were SARS-CoV-2-associated. Using the MIRA data, each spike-specific TCR was mapped to the spike region that the TCR reacts to and placed in a CD4 or CD8 class. Log10-transformed breadth and depth values were compared by one-way ANOVA with Sidak's multiple comparisons tests. This is the immuneACCESS table as TCRdb keeps it, with only in-frame sequences that have V and J called. A part of the clones is gone; compared with another copy, unresolved V genes explain less than half, and the rest is unexplained. V, J and clone size derive from that table, while D and trimming were established from the DNA sequence. Within this sample are tens of thousands of clones, with around 80% of them counted one time only. The ten most abundant clones make up around 20% of the sample.

The material was peripheral blood, obtained on day 0 of MenACWY control vaccination. Recombination connected TRBV6-5 to TRBJ2-2, with the D gene not confidently named. The source of this sequence is an adult in good health. The base sequence is TGTGCCAGCAGCCGACCGACCGGGGAGCTGTTTTTT. The encoded protein is CASSRPTGELFF.